These T cell receptor beta chains were read from a single sample in a study of control samples from healthy donors and cancer patients. The protocol was immunoSEQ multiplex PCR, while the TCRdb copy is restricted to in-frame clones and leaves out a portion. The sample has around 200,000 clones; 91% are singletons. The material sequenced was blood. The receptors here all came from a young woman in good health. CDR3s include the opening cysteine and the closing phenylalanine or tryptophan. The D gene is left open where the match is weak. Size values are once, few and many counts, or a class for expanded clones, and some rows have none.

>NA|TRBJ2-4|TRBV2|TRBD1
CASTNRGIAKNIQYF
TGTGCCAGCACTAACAGGGGGATAGCCAAAAACATTCAGTACTTC
>NA|TRBJ1-6|TRBV11-2|NA
CASRGESSYNSPLHF
TGTGCCAGCAGGGGGGAAAGCTCCTATAATTCACCCCTCCACTTT
>NA|TRBJ1-2|TRBV3-1/TRBV3-2|NA
CASSQRRYHIYGYTF
TGTGCCAGCAGCCAACGCAGGTACCATATCTATGGCTACACCTTC
>once|TRBJ2-7|TRBV15|NA
CATSRDPGVYEQYF
TGTGCCACCAGCAGAGATCCGGGGGTCTACGAGCAGTACTTC
>NA|TRBJ2-3|TRBV4-2|TRBD2
CASSQDPAGASTDTQYF
TGTGCCAGCAGCCAAGATCCCGCGGGAGCGAGCACAGATACGCAGTATTTT
>NA|TRBJ1-1|TRBV5-1|NA
CASSFAAGQSGTEAFF
TGCGCCAGCAGCTTTGCGGCGGGACAAAGTGGGACTGAAGCTTTCTTT
>NA|TRBJ1-2|TRBV5-6|TRBD1
CASSPDRDYGYTF
TGTGCCAGCAGCCCCGACAGGGACTATGGCTACACCTTC
>NA|TRBJ1-4|TRBV25-1|NA
CASSESRANEKLFF
TGTGCCAGCAGTGAATCCAGGGCGAATGAAAAACTGTTTTTT
>NA|TRBJ2-1|TRBV5-8|NA
CASSLRGVPGEYNEQFF
TGTGCCAGCAGCCTAAGGGGCGTACCGGGGGAGTACAATGAGCAGTTCTTC
>NA|TRBJ2-5|TRBV7-8|TRBD1
CASSLGRDRGQETQYF
TGTGCCAGCAGCTTAGGCCGGGACAGGGGCCAAGAGACCCAGTACTTC
>NA|TRBJ1-1|TRBV6-6|NA
CASSYGSNTEAFF
TGTGCCAGCAGTTACGGCTCGAACACTGAAGCTTTCTTT
>NA|TRBJ2-5|TRBV7-9|NA
CASSLALGSGETQYF
TGTGCCAGCAGCTTAGCGTTGGGAAGTGGAGAGACCCAGTACTTC
>NA|TRBJ2-7|TRBV14|NA
CASSQDLPRSYEQYF
TGTGCCAGCAGCCAAGATCTTCCCCGCTCCTACGAGCAGTACTTC
>NA|TRBJ1-2|TRBV6-5|NA
CASKSQGNYGYTF
TGTGCCAGCAAGTCCCAGGGGAACTATGGCTACACCTTC
>NA|TRBJ1-1|TRBV9|NA
CASSVGRQMNTEAFF
TGTGCCAGCAGCGTAGGCCGGCAGATGAACACTGAAGCTTTCTTT
>NA|TRBJ2-1|TRBV27|TRBD2
CASSLTLAGVYNEQFF
TGTGCCAGCAGTTTAACCCTAGCGGGGGTTTACAATGAGCAGTTCTTC
>NA|TRBJ2-1|TRBV5-1|NA
CASSLTSLNEQFF
TGCGCCAGCAGCTTGACTAGTCTCAATGAGCAGTTCTTC
>NA|TRBJ1-6|TRBV18|TRBD1
CASSPTGQRHNSPLHF
TGTGCCAGCTCACCGACGGGACAGCGGCATAATTCACCCCTCCACTTT
>once|TRBJ1-3|TRBV30|NA
CAWSVIGSYSGNTIYF
TGTGCCTGGAGTGTAATAGGGTCGTACTCTGGAAACACCATATATTTT
>once|TRBJ2-5|TRBV18|NA
CASSRDNQETQYF
TGTGCCAGCTCCCGGGACAACCAAGAGACCCAGTACTTC
>NA|TRBJ2-5|TRBV6-5|NA
CASSYSTGETQYF
TGTGCCAGCAGTTACTCGACGGGAGAGACCCAGTACTTC
>once|TRBJ2-3|TRBV10-2|NA
CASSERGDTQYF
TGCGCCAGCAGTGAGAGGGGAGATACGCAGTATTTT
>NA|TRBJ2-3|TRBV5-1|NA
CASSLAGAGTDTQYF
TGCGCCAGCAGCTTGGCGGGGGCTGGCACAGATACGCAGTATTTT
>NA|TRBJ2-3|TRBV2|TRBD2
CASRSGLGGTDTQYF
TGTGCCAGCAGATCGGGACTAGGGGGCACAGATACGCAGTATTTT
>NA|TRBJ1-6|TRBV7-2|NA
CASSLQGMSSPLHF
TGTGCCAGCAGCTTACAGGGAATGAGTTCACCCCTCCACTTT
>once|TRBJ2-5|TRBV10-2|TRBD2
CASLRLAKTQYF
TGCGCCAGCTTAAGACTAGCCAAGACCCAGTACTTC
>few|TRBJ1-6|TRBV6-1|TRBD1
CASSEIGQGYNSPLHF
TGTGCCAGCAGTGAAATTGGACAGGGCTATAATTCACCCCTCCACTTT